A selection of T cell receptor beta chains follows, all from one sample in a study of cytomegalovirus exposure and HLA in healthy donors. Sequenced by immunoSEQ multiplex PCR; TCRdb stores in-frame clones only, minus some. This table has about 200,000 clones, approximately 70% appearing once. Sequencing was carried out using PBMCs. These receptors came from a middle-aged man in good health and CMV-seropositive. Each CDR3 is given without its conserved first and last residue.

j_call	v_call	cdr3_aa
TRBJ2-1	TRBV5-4	ASSLTSGGYNEQF
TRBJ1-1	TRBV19	ASSTLPYYMNTEAF
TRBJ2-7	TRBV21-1	ASSQGGALYRDDEQY
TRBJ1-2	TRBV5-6	ASSLGTGVGGYT
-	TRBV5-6	ASSFSDSYEQY
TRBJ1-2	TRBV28	ASSWDRTGGYT
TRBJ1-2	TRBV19	ASSSGTPFYGYT
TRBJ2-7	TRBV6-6	ASRPRQGSAYEQY
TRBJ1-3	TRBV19	ASTLLTPSGNTIY
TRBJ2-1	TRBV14	ASSQVGANNEQF
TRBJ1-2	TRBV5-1	ASSLEVEGPYGYT
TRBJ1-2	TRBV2	ASSQGQGFYGYT
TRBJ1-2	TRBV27	ASSFWQGHGYT
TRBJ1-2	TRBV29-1	SVQGDYGYT
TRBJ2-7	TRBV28	ASSLGLAGGYEQY
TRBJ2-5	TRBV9	ASSQAGGRETQY
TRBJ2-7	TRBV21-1	ASIEPIYEQY
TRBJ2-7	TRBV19	ASSPGILGYEQY
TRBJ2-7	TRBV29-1	SVPRTGSEQY
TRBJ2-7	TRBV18	ASSEHPYEQY
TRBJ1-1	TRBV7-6	ASSARDSRNTEAF
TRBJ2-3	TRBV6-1	ASSHGVSTDTQY
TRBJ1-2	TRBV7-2	ASSRTGTNYGYT
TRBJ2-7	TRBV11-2	ASSLDSDEQY
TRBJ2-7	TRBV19	ASSMGTGNYEQY
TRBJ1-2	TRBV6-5	ASSYRYSGGTT
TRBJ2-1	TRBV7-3	ASSLSPTGRGQNEQF